This TCR beta chain derives from a study of siplizumab effects on memory and regulatory T cells. Study-level points and caveats: In unstimulated cells, naive T cells appeared more diverse than memory T cells and seemed major alloresponse contributors. Where siplizumab was present, mappable alloreactive CD4+ clones averaged approximately 73% Treg-derived, compared with roughly 26% in controls. Alloreactive sequences that could be traced to unstimulated CD4+ memory cells showed a significant reduction under siplizumab.

Germline assignment: CDR1 SGHAT and CDR2 FQNNGV. This CDR3 is built from 15 residues. Germline trimming cut 4 bases from V and 5 bases from J; bases unmatched to any gene: 6. Comments on this clone: The antigen is unknown.

TCRdb keeps only in-frame clones here, not all; method: immunoSEQ multiplex PCR. The sample holds roughly 93,000 clones, around 94% seen once. Sequencing was carried out using non-Treg CD4+ T cells sorted from blood. This sequence originates from a human donor in good health. The V call is TRBV11-2, the J call TRBJ2-1, with 9 bases that match TRBD1. The CDR3 region is CASSSAGTGNNEQFF. Here the CDR3 DNA reads TGTGCCAGCAGCTCTGCCGGGACAGGGAACAATGAGCAGTTCTTC.